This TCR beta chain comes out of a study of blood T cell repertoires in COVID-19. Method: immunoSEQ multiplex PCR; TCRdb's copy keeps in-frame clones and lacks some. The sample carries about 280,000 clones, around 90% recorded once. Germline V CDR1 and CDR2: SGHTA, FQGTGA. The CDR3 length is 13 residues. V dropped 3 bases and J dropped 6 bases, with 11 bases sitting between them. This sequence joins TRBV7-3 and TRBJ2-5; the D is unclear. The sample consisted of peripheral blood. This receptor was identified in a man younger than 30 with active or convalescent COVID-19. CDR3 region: CASSFGPQQTQYF. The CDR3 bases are TGTGCCAGCAGCTTTGGGCCTCAACAGACCCAGTACTTC.